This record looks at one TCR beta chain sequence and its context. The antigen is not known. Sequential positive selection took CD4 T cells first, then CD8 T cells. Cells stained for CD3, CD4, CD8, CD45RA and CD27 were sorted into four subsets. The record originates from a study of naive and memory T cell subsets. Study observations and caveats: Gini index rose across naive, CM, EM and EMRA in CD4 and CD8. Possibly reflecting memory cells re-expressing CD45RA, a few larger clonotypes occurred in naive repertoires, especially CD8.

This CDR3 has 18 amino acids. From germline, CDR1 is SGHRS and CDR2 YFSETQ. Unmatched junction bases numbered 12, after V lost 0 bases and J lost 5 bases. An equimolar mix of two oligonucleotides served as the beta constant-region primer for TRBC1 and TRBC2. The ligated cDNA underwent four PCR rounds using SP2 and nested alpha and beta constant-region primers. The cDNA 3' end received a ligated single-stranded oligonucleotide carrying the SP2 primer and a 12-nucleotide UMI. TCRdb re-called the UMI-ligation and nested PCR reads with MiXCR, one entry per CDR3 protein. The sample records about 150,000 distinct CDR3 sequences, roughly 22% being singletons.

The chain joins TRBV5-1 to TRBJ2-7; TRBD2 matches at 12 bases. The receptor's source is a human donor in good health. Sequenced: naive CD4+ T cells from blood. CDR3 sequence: CASSLGGLTSGSANEQYF. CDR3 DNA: TGCGCCAGCAGCTTGGGCGGCTTGACTAGCGGGAGTGCTAACGAGCAGTACTTC.